Included here is one T cell receptor (beta chain) sequence, with context. Its antigen remains unidentified. Amplification used 60 Vbeta primers and 13 Jbeta primers. In the study's own analysis: Counted up in a later analysis, unique TCR beta chains came to approximately 77 million, with some 9.9 million shared. TCRdb keeps only in-frame clones here, not all; method: immunoSEQ multiplex PCR. V, J and clone size derive from that table, while D and trimming were established from the DNA sequence. The data hold 150,000 to 200,000 clones, with around 75% observed a single time. Germline assignment: CDR1 MNHEY and CDR2 SVGAGI. This CDR3 region has 13 residues. The J segment lost 14 bases and the V segment lost 0 bases, leaving 7 bases of the junction unmatched. The sample originates from a study of cytomegalovirus exposure and HLA in healthy donors. Study-wide results and caveats: Among TCR beta chains, those listed as cytomegalovirus-associated numbered under 200.

V is TRBV6-5 and J is TRBJ1-1, with 9 bases matching TRBD1. This clonotype was obtained from a male donor in good health and CMV-seronegative. Sequenced sample: PBMCs. The CDR3 spells CASSYSTGQGGFF. The CDR3 nucleotides are TGTGCCAGCAGTTACTCCACGGGACAGGGAGGATTCTTT.